A selection of T cell receptor beta chains follows, all from one sample in a study of naive and memory T cell subsets. Each CDR3 protein gets one entry after TCRdb re-called the UMI-ligation and nested PCR reads with MiXCR. Among 85,000 to 130,000 distinct CDR3 sequences listed, about 14% were seen once. Specimen: naive CD8+ T cells from blood. These receptors came from a human donor in good health. Both conserved end residues are part of each CDR3. D genes are given only for firm matches. Clone size appears in some rows only: once, few, many, or a class for an expanded clone.

>TRBJ2-5|TRBD2|TRBV29-1|NA
CSVDGTSGPKETQYF
TGCAGCGTTGACGGGACTAGCGGGCCCAAAGAGACCCAGTACTTC
>TRBJ2-5|NA|TRBV25-1|NA
CASMGWGRDGDQYF
TGTGCCAGCATGGGGTGGGGCAGGGATGGGGACCAGTACTTC
>TRBJ1-3|NA|TRBV4-2|NA
CASSQKTGNTIYF
TGTGCCAGCAGCCAGAAGACTGGAAACACCATATATTTT
>TRBJ1-1|NA|TRBV5-1|NA
CASSLEINTEAFF
TGCGCCAGCAGCTTGGAGATAAACACTGAAGCTTTCTTT
>TRBJ2-3|NA|TRBV5-1|NA
CASSLEHGRDTQYF
TGCGCCAGCAGCTTGGAACATGGACGAGATACGCAGTATTTT
>TRBJ1-5|TRBD1|TRBV5-1|many
CARRGQGNQPQHF
TGCGCCAGGAGGGGGCAGGGCAATCAGCCCCAGCATTTT
>TRBJ2-1|TRBD1|TRBV28|few
CASSFPGQAHEQFF
TGTGCCAGCAGTTTCCCCGGACAGGCCCATGAGCAGTTCTTC
>TRBJ2-7|NA|TRBV27|many
CASSLSDLTYEQYF
TGTGCCAGCAGTTTATCTGACCTGACCTACGAGCAGTACTTC
>TRBJ1-5|NA|TRBV14|NA
CASGGQPQHF
TGTGCCAGCGGTGGTCAGCCCCAGCATTTT
>TRBJ2-7|TRBD1|TRBV10-3|NA
CAISDPGQGAVEQYF
TGTGCCATCAGTGATCCGGGACAGGGGGCTGTGGAGCAGTACTTC
>TRBJ2-5|TRBD2|TRBV11-2|few
CAWGGPHQETQYF
TGTGCATGGGGGGGTCCGCACCAAGAGACCCAGTACTTC
>TRBJ1-1|NA|TRBV6-2/TRBV6-3|many
CASTKGRGHTEAFF
TGTGCCAGCACCAAGGGAAGGGGCCACACTGAAGCTTTCTTT
>TRBJ2-4|NA|TRBV4-3|NA
CASSSGGFGIQYF
TGCGCCAGCAGCTCTGGGGGATTTGGCATTCAGTACTTC
>TRBJ2-7|TRBD2|TRBV3-1|NA
CASSPGLGGYEQYF
TGTGCCAGCAGCCCGGGACTAGGGGGCTACGAGCAGTACTTC
>TRBJ2-1|TRBD1|TRBV15|few
CATSRGTGVYNEQFF
TGTGCCACCAGCAGAGGGACAGGGGTCTACAATGAGCAGTTCTTC
>TRBJ1-2|TRBD1|TRBV7-8|NA
CASSPTGGSYGYTF
TGTGCCAGCAGCCCTACAGGGGGGAGCTATGGCTACACCTTC
>TRBJ2-1|NA|TRBV19|NA
CASSIALRGGQQFF
TGTGCCAGTAGTATAGCCCTGAGGGGAGGACAGCAGTTCTTC
>TRBJ2-1|NA|TRBV21-1|NA
CASSKSPTGNEQFF
TGTGCCAGCAGCAAATCCCCGACGGGGAATGAGCAGTTCTTC
>TRBJ1-6|TRBD1|TRBV9|NA
CASSGGGQDDSPLHF
TGTGCCAGCAGCGGGGGGGGACAGGACGATTCACCCCTCCACTTT
>TRBJ2-5|TRBD2|TRBV10-3|NA
CAISESTSGTQETQYF
TGTGCCATCAGTGAATCGACTAGCGGGACCCAAGAGACCCAGTACTTC
>TRBJ2-1|NA|TRBV5-6|NA
CASAVGASYNEQFF
TGTGCCAGCGCCGTCGGGGCCTCCTACAATGAGCAGTTCTTC
>TRBJ2-5|NA|TRBV28|many
CASSSDQGGEQETQYF
TGTGCCAGCAGCTCAGATCAGGGGGGCGAACAAGAGACCCAGTACTTC
>TRBJ2-3|NA|TRBV12-3/TRBV12-4|NA
CASTPRLFDTQYF
TGTGCCAGCACCCCACGACTATTCGATACGCAGTATTTT
>TRBJ1-4|NA|TRBV7-8|NA
CASSPVPGTVNEKLFF
TGTGCCAGCAGCCCCGTCCCGGGGACCGTTAATGAAAAACTGTTTTTT
>TRBJ2-2|NA|TRBV7-9|few
CASSHSRVAGELFF
TGTGCCAGCAGCCACTCCAGGGTAGCCGGGGAGCTGTTTTTT
>TRBJ2-5|TRBD1|TRBV15|few
CATSRDLKGQQETQYF
TGTGCCACCAGCCGCGACTTAAAGGGACAGCAAGAGACCCAGTACTTC
>TRBJ1-6|NA|TRBV4-3|NA
CASSQANGGVSPLHF
TGCGCCAGCAGCCAAGCAAACGGAGGGGTTTCACCCCTCCACTTT
>TRBJ1-5|TRBD1|TRBV12-3/TRBV12-4|NA
CASGSSGQDQPQHF
TGTGCCAGCGGAAGCTCCGGACAGGATCAGCCCCAGCATTTT
>TRBJ1-1|NA|TRBV29-1|many
CSTTRGDEAFF
TGCAGCACCACTCGGGGGGATGAAGCTTTCTTT
>TRBJ1-2|NA|TRBV29-1|many
CSVEGGAQGYTF
TGCAGCGTTGAAGGGGGGGCGCAGGGCTACACCTTC
>TRBJ2-7|NA|TRBV4-3|NA
CASSQGGNSYEQYF
TGCGCCAGCAGCCAAGGAGGGAACTCCTACGAGCAGTACTTC
>TRBJ2-1|TRBD2|TRBV4-3|few
CASSQNLAGVVYNEQFF
TGCGCCAGCAGCCAAAACCTAGCGGGAGTTGTCTACAATGAGCAGTTCTTC
>TRBJ1-5|NA|TRBV19|few
CASSIGGLGNQPQHF
TGTGCCAGTAGTATCGGGGGTTTGGGCAATCAGCCCCAGCATTTT
>TRBJ2-1|TRBD2|TRBV9|few
CASSQEISGSPYNEQFF
TGTGCCAGCAGCCAGGAAATAAGCGGGAGCCCCTACAATGAGCAGTTCTTC
>TRBJ2-1|TRBD2|TRBV24-1|NA
CATGSAGGWGEQFF
TGTGCCACAGGATCCGCGGGAGGGTGGGGGGAGCAGTTCTTC
>TRBJ1-1|NA|TRBV6-2/TRBV6-3|NA
CATFDRLNGEAFF
TGTGCCACCTTTGACAGACTAAACGGTGAAGCTTTCTTT
>TRBJ2-1|TRBD2|TRBV4-3|NA
CASSPLLAGGQEQFF
TGCGCCAGCAGCCCTCTTCTAGCGGGGGGGCAGGAGCAGTTCTTC
>TRBJ2-1|NA|TRBV29-1|few
CSVRDFEKSNEQFF
TGCAGCGTTCGGGATTTCGAAAAATCCAATGAGCAGTTCTTC
>TRBJ2-5|NA|TRBV10-3|once
CAISEGRTHKQETQYF
TGTGCCATCAGTGAGGGAAGGACCCACAAACAAGAGACCCAGTACTTC
>TRBJ1-1|TRBD1|TRBV6-2/TRBV6-3|few
CAARDREELGMNTEAFF
TGTGCCGCCAGGGACAGGGAGGAACTTGGGATGAACACTGAAGCTTTCTTT
>TRBJ1-2|NA|TRBV7-9|NA
CASSPWTAGYTF
TGTGCCAGCAGCCCTTGGACAGCTGGCTACACCTTC
>TRBJ2-7|TRBD1|TRBV28|few
CASSLRRDRDPHEQYF
TGTGCCAGCAGTCTCCGCCGGGACAGGGATCCCCACGAGCAGTACTTC
>TRBJ2-5|TRBD2|TRBV20-1|NA
CSARDRGLAGVGETQYF
TGCAGTGCTAGAGATCGAGGACTAGCGGGGGTCGGGGAGACCCAGTACTTC
>TRBJ2-7|TRBD2|TRBV10-3|NA
CAISESGGGTEQYF
TGTGCCATCAGTGAGTCCGGGGGAGGGACTGAGCAGTACTTC
>TRBJ2-3|NA|TRBV7-9|NA
CASSWAVTDTQYF
TGTGCCAGCAGCTGGGCCGTCACAGATACGCAGTATTTT
>TRBJ2-7|NA|TRBV7-2|NA
CASSLNHNPVFTWEQYF
TGTGCCAGCAGCTTAAACCATAACCCGGTATTTACCTGGGAGCAGTACTTC
>TRBJ2-1|TRBD2|TRBV2|few
CASTRGGSYNEQFF
TGTGCCAGCACCCGGGGGGGCTCCTACAATGAGCAGTTCTTC
>TRBJ2-7|NA|TRBV13|many
CASSLGGSSYEQYF
TGTGCCAGCAGCTTAGGAGGTAGTAGCTACGAGCAGTACTTC
>TRBJ1-2|TRBD1|TRBV15|NA
CATSGRDRGSRGRGYTF
TGTGCCACCAGCGGAAGGGACAGGGGGAGTCGGGGTCGTGGCTACACCTTC
>TRBJ2-1|TRBD2|TRBV9|NA
CASSVGTSGGNEQFF
TGTGCCAGCAGCGTCGGGACTAGCGGGGGGAATGAGCAGTTCTTC
>TRBJ2-3|NA|TRBV10-3|few
CAISESIGNTDTQYF
TGTGCCATCAGTGAGTCGATCGGGAACACAGATACGCAGTATTTT
>TRBJ2-7|NA|TRBV4-3|NA
CASSQARGYEQYF
TGCGCCAGCAGCCAAGCTAGGGGGTACGAGCAGTACTTC
>TRBJ2-7|TRBD1|TRBV20-1|NA
CSAREPGTVLREQYF
TGCAGTGCTAGAGAGCCTGGGACAGTTCTCCGCGAGCAGTACTTC
>TRBJ2-3|NA|TRBV4-3|few
CASSQDFGIGADTQYF
TGCGCCAGCAGCCAAGATTTCGGGATAGGGGCAGATACGCAGTATTTT
>TRBJ1-1|NA|TRBV5-1|many
CASSGEDSSSPMNTEAFF
TGCGCCAGCAGCGGGGAGGACAGCTCATCACCTATGAACACTGAAGCTTTCTTT
>TRBJ2-7|TRBD1|TRBV24-1|NA
CATSDTGQGEQYF
TGTGCCACCAGTGACACCGGACAGGGGGAGCAGTACTTC